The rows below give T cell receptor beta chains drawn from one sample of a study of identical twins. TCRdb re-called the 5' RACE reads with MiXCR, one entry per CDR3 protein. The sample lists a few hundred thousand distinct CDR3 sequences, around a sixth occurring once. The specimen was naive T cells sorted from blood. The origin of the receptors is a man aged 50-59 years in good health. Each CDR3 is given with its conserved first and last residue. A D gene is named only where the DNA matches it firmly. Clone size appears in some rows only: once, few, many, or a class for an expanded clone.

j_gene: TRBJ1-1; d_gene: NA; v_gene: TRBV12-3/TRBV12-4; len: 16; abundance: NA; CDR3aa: CAGSHAFTGVVAEAFF; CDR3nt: TGTGCCGGCAGCCACGCGTTTACTGGGGTCGTGGCTGAAGCTTTCTTT
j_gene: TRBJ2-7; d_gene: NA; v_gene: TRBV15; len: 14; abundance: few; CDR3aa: CATSRDEGFDEQYF; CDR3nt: TGTGCCACCAGCAGAGATGAGGGGTTCGACGAGCAGTACTTC
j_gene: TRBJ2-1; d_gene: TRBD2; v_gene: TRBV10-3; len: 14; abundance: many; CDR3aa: CAIRERESYNEQFF; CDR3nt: TGTGCCATCAGGGAGCGGGAGTCCTACAATGAGCAGTTCTTC
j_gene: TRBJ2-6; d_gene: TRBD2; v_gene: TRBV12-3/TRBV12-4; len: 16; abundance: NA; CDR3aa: CASRGLAGSGANVLTF; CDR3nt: TGTGCCAGCAGGGGACTAGCGGGCTCTGGGGCCAACGTCCTGACTTTC
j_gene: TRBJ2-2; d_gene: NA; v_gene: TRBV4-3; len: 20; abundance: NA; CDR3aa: CASSQERTARARSGTGELFF; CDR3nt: TGCGCCAGCAGCCAAGAGCGGACAGCCCGCGCCCGATCGGGCACCGGGGAGCTGTTTTTT
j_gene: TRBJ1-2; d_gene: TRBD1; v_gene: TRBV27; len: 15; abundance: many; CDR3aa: CASSQVSGQGYGYTF; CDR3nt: TGTGCCAGCAGTCAAGTGAGCGGACAGGGGTATGGCTACACCTTC
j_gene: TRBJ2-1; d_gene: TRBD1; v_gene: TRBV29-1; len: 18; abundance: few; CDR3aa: CSVEMLDRGLFSYNEQFF; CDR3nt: TGCAGCGTGGAGATGCTGGACAGGGGCCTTTTTTCCTACAATGAGCAGTTCTTC
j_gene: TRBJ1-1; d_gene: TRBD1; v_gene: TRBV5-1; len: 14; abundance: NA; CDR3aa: CASSFDRANTEAFF; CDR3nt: TGCGCCAGCAGCTTCGACAGGGCCAACACTGAAGCTTTCTTT
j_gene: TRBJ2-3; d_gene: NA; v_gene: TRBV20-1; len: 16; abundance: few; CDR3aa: CSARDRLRFLTDTQYF; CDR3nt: TGCAGTGCTAGAGATCGGTTGCGGTTCCTCACAGATACGCAGTATTTT
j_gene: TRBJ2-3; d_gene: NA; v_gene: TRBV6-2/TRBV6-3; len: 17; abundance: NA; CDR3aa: CASSYSPGLVLTDTQYF; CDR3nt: TGTGCCAGCAGTTACTCACCGGGACTTGTTCTCACAGATACGCAGTATTTT
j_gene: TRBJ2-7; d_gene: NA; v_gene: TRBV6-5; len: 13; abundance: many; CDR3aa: CASSYGRHYEQYF; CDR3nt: TGTGCCAGCAGTTACGGTCGCCACTACGAGCAGTACTTC
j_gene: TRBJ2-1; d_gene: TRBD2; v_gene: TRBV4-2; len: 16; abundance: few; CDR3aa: CASSQGGGSSYNEQFF; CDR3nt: TGTGCCAGCAGCCAAGGGGGCGGGAGCTCCTACAATGAGCAGTTCTTC
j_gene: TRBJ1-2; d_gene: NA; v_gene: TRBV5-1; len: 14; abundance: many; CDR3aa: CASSPAAANYGYTF; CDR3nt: TGCGCCAGCAGCCCGGCGGCGGCTAACTATGGCTACACCTTC
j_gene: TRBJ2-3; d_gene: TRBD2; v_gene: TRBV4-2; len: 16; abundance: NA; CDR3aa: CASSQDRSGRWLGQYF; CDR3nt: TGTGCCAGCAGCCAAGATAGGAGCGGGAGGTGGTTGGGGCAGTATTTT
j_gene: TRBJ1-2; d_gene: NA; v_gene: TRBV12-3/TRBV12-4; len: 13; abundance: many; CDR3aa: CASSLGHDDGYTF; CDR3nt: TGTGCCAGCAGTTTAGGGCATGACGATGGCTACACCTTC
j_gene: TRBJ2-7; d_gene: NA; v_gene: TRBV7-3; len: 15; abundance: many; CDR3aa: CASSLEPGSSYEQYF; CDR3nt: TGTGCCAGCAGCTTAGAGCCGGGGTCCTCCTACGAGCAGTACTTC
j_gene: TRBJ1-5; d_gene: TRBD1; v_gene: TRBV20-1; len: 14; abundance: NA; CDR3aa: CSARTGANNQPQHF; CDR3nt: TGCAGTGCTCGGACAGGGGCCAACAATCAGCCCCAGCATTTT
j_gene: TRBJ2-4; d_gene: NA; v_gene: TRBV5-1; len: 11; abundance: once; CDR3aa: CASSLGFIQYF; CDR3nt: TGCGCCAGCAGCTTGGGATTCATTCAGTACTTC
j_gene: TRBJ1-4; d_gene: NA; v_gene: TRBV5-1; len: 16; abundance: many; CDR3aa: CASSFLPVGQDLKLFF; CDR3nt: TGCGCCAGCAGCTTTCTCCCAGTTGGGCAGGACCTAAAACTGTTTTTT
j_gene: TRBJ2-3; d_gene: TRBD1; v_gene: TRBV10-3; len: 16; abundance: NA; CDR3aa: CAISESRGRRSNTQCF; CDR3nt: TGTGCCATCAGTGAGTCGAGGGGGCGTCGTTCGAATACGCAGTGTTTT
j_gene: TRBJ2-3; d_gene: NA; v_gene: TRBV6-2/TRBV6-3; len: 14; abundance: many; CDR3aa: CASNNLRSADTQYF; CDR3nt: TGTGCCAGCAATAACCTTCGATCTGCGGATACGCAGTATTTT
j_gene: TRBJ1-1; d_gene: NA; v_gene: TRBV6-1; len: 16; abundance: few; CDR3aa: CASSRTLSGQYTEAFF; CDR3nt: TGTGCCAGCAGTCGAACCCTTTCTGGACAGTACACTGAAGCTTTCTTT
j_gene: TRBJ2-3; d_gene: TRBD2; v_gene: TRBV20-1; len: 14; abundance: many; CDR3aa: CSARLAGAADTQYF; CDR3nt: TGCAGTGCTAGATTAGCGGGGGCTGCAGATACGCAGTATTTT
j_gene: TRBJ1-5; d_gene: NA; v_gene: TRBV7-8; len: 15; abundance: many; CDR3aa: CASSLLAGRNQPQHF; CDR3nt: TGTGCCAGCAGCCTCCTGGCAGGCCGCAATCAGCCCCAGCATTTT
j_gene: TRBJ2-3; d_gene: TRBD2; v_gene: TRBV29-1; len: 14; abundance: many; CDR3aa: CSVEGLAGANTQYF; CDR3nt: TGCAGCGTTGAAGGCCTAGCGGGAGCAAATACGCAGTATTTT
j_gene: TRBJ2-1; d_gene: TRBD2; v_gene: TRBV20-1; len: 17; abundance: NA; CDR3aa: CSARGGSGTSSYNEQFF; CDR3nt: TGCAGTGCTAGAGGTGGTAGCGGGACGTCCTCCTACAATGAGCAGTTCTTC
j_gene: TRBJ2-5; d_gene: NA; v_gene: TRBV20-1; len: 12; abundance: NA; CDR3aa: CSAIVTPGTQYF; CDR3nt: TGCAGTGCTATAGTTACCCCAGGGACCCAGTACTTC
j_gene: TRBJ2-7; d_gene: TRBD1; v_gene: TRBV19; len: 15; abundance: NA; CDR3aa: CASSKGAGGSYEQYF; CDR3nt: TGTGCCAGTAGTAAAGGGGCAGGGGGCTCCTACGAGCAGTACTTC
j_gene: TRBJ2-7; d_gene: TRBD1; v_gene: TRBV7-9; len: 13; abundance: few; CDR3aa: CASSSTGAGEQYF; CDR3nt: TGTGCCAGCAGCTCAACAGGGGCTGGCGAGCAGTACTTC
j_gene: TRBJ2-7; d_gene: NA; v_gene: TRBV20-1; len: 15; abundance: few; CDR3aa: CSARNSPILNYEQYF; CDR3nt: TGCAGTGCTAGGAACAGCCCGATACTAAACTACGAGCAGTACTTC
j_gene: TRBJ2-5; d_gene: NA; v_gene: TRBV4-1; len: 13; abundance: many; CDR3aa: CASSYKTQETQYF; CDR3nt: TGCGCCAGCAGCTACAAGACGCAAGAGACCCAGTACTTC
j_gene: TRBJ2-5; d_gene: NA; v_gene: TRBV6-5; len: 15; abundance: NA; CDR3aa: CASSYRGLRGETQYF; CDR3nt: TGTGCCAGCAGTTACCGCGGGTTAAGAGGGGAGACCCAGTACTTC
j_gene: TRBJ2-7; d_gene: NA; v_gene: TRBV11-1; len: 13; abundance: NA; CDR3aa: CASSYGSRGEQYF; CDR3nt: TGTGCCAGCAGCTACGGGAGCAGGGGCGAGCAGTACTTC
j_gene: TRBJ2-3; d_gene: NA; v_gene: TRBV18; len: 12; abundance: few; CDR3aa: CASSDAVDTQYF; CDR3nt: TGTGCCAGCTCCGACGCGGTGGATACGCAGTATTTT
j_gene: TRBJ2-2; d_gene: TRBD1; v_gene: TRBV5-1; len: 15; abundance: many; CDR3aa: CASSTTGQLTGELFF; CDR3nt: TGCGCCAGCAGCACAACGGGACAGCTCACCGGGGAGCTGTTTTTT
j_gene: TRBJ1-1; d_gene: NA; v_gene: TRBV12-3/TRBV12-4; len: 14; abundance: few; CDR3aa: CASSPDATWGGAFF; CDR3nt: TGTGCCAGCAGTCCCGACGCGACCTGGGGTGGAGCTTTCTTT
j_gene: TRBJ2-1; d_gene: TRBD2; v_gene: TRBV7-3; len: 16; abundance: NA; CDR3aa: CASSSGGGYGPNEQFF; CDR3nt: TGTGCCAGCAGCTCCGGGGGGGGCTATGGGCCCAATGAGCAGTTCTTC
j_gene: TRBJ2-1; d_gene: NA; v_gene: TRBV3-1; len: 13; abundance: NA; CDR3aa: CASSQIGGNEQFF; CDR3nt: TGTGCCAGCAGCCAAATAGGGGGCAATGAGCAGTTCTTC
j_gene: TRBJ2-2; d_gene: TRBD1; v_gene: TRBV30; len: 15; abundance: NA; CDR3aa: CAWSRGQGEGGELFF; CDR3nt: TGTGCCTGGAGCCGGGGCCAGGGGGAAGGCGGGGAGCTGTTTTTT
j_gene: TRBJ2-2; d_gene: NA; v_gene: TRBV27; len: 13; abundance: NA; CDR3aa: CASRQVNTGELFF; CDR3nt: TGTGCCAGCAGACAGGTGAACACCGGGGAGCTGTTTTTT
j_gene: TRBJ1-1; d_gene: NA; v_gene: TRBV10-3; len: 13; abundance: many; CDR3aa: CAISQSLNTEAFF; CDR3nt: TGTGCCATCAGTCAAAGTCTGAACACTGAAGCTTTCTTT
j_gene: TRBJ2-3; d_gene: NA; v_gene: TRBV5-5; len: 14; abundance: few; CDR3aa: CASSLGPQGDTQYF; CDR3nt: TGTGCCAGCAGCCTAGGGCCCCAAGGGGATACGCAGTATTTT
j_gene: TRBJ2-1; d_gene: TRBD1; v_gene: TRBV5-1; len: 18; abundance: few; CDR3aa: CASSLDGVGTGIYNEQFF; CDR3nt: TGCGCCAGCAGCTTAGATGGGGTAGGGACAGGGATCTACAATGAGCAGTTCTTC
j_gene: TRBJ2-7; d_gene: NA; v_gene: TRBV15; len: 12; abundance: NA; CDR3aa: CATSDPRGEQYF; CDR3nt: TGTGCCACCAGCGATCCGCGCGGGGAGCAGTACTTC
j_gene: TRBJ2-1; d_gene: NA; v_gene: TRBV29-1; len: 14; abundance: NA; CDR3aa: CSVALGRLQWEQFF; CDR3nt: TGCAGCGTTGCGCTTGGACGGCTACAATGGGAGCAGTTCTTC
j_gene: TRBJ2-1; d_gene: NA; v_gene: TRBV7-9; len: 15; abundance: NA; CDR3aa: CASSLDGGRGNEQFF; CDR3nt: TGTGCCAGCAGCTTAGACGGGGGCAGGGGCAATGAGCAGTTCTTC
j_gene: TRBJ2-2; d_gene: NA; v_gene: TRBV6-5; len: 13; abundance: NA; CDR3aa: CASSYPHTGELFF; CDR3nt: TGTGCCAGCAGTTACCCACACACCGGGGAGCTGTTTTTT
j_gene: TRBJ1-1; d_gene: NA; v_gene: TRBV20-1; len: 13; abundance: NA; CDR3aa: CSAKDGMNTEAFF; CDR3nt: TGCAGTGCTAAGGATGGGATGAACACTGAAGCTTTCTTT
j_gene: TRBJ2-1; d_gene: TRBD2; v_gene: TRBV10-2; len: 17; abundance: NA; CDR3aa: CASSEIAGGHFGNEQFF; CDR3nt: TGCGCCAGCAGTGAGATAGCGGGAGGCCACTTTGGCAATGAGCAGTTCTTC
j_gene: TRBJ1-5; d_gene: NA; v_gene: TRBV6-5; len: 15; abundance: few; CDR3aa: CASSYSAYSNQPQHF; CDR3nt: TGTGCCAGCAGTTACTCAGCTTATAGCAATCAGCCCCAGCATTTT
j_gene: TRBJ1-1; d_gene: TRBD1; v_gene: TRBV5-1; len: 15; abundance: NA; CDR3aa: CASSLYGTGNTEAFF; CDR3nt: TGCGCCAGCAGCCTGTACGGGACAGGGAACACTGAAGCTTTCTTT
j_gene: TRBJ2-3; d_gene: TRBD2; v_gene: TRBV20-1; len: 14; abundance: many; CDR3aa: CSAIAGTITDTQYF; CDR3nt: TGCAGTGCTATTGCCGGGACTATCACAGATACGCAGTATTTT